The entry below describes one T cell receptor beta chain. Its matching antigen is unknown. Naive-designated CD8 cells lacked CD45RO, were positively enriched for CCR7, and omitted terminally differentiated effector memory CD45RA+ cells. CDR3 length: 14 residues. Trimming left V 1 base short and J 1 base short, with 4 bases between. The germline CDR1 and CDR2 sequences are MNHNY and SVGAGI (reference sequence). This sample was taken from a study of shared clonotypes between healthy human individuals. Whole-study findings and limits: As a rule, naive subsets had a larger estimated richness than memory subsets. Donor scarcity curtailed the genetic and exposure-history diversity represented herein. For naive CD4 cells, 4% to 5% of clonotypes were shared across a handful of donors.

TCRdb's copy holds only in-frame clones and misses some; the assay was immunoSEQ multiplex PCR. The table shows around 1.9 million clones, with about 93% occurring only once. The sample taken for sequencing was naive CD8+ T cells from PBMCs. The rearrangement joins TRBV6-6 to TRBJ2-2; no definite D call. This receptor was identified in a young man in good health. Some clones in this sample may be carry-over from other donors' samples. CDR3 coding DNA: TGTGCCAGCAGTTACTATCGGAACACCGGGGAGCTGTTTTTT. Translating gives CASSYYRNTGELFF.